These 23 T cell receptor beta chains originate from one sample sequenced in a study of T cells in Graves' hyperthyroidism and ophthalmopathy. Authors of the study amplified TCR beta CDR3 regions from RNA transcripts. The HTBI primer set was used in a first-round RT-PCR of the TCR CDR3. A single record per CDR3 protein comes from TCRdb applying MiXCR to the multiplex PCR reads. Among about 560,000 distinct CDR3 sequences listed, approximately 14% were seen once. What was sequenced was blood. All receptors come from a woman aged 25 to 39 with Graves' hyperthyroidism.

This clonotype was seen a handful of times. CDR3 DNA: TGCGCCAGCAGCTTGGGGGCCTTCCAACCAGGAGAGACCCAGTACTTC. Translating it yields CASSLGAFQPGETQYF. The V call is TRBV5-1, the J call TRBJ2-5; D not certain. The V end was cut by 0 bases, the J end by 4 bases, with 16 bases between. The CDR3 totals 16 residues. Germline V gene sequence: CDR1 SGHRS, CDR2 YFSETQ. The full variable domain, its missing parts supplied by reference TRBV5-1 and TRBJ2-5, is KAGVTQTPRYLIKTRGQQVTLSCSPISGHRSVSWYQQTPGQGLQFLFEYFSETQRNKGNFPGRFSGRQFSNSRSEMNVSTLELGDSALYLCASSLGAFQPGETQYFGPGTRLLVL.

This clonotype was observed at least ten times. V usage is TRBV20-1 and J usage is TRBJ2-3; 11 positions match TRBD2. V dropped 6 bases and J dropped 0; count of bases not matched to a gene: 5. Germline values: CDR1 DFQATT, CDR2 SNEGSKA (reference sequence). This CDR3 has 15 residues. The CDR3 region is CSASGTSGSTDTQYF. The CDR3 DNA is TGCAGTGCCTCTGGGACTAGCGGAAGCACAGATACGCAGTATTTT.

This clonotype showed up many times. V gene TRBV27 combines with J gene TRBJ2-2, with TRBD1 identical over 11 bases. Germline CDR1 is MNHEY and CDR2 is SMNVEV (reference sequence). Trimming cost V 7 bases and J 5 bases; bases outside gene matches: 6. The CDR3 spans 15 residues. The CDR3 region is CASTWTGGETGELFF. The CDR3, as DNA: TGTGCCAGCACCTGGACAGGGGGCGAAACCGGGGAGCTGTTTTTT.

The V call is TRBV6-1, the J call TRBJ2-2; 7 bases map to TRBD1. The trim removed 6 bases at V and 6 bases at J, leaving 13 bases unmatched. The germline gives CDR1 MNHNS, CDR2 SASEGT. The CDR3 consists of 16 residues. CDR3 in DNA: TGTGCCAGCAGCCCCTCTTCCGGGACAGAGGCCGGGGAGCTGTTTTTT. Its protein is CASSPSSGTEAGELFF.

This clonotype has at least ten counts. The CDR3 loop reads CASSVGLAGGKTQYF. DNA of the CDR3: TGTGCCAGCAGTGTTGGACTAGCGGGAGGCAAGACCCAGTACTTC. The V gene is TRBV27, the J gene TRBJ2-5; 14 positions match TRBD2. Germline loops: CDR1 MNHEY, CDR2 SMNVEV (reference sequence). The CDR3 runs 15 residues. Losses at the gene ends were 5 bases for V and 6 bases for J; bases not matched to a gene: 5.

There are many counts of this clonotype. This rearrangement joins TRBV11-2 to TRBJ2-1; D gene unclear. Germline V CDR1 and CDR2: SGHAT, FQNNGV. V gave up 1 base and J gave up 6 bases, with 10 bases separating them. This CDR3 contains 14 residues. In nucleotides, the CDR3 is TGTGCCAGCAGCTTAGGAGCTTCTGGCAATGAGCAGTTCTTC. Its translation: CASSLGASGNEQFF.

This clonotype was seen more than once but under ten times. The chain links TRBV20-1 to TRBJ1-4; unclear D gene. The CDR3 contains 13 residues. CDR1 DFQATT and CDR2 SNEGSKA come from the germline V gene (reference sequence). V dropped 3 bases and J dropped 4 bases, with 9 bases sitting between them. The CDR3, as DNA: TGCAGTGCTAGTCGGCAGAGTAATGAAAAACTGTTTTTT. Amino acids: CSASRQSNEKLFF.

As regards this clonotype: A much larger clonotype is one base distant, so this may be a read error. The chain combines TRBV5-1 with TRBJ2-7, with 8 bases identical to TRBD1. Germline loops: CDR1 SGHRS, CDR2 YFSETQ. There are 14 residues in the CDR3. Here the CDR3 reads CASSLGTGRYERYF. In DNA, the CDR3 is TGCGCCAGCAGCTTAGGGACAGGCCGCTACGAGCGGTACTTC.

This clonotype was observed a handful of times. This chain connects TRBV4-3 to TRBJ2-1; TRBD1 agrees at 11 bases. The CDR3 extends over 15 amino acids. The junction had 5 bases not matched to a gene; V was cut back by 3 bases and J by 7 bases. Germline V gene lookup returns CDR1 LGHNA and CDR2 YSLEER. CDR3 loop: CASSQEDRGLNEQFF. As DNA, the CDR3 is TGCGCCAGCAGCCAGGAGGACAGGGGGCTAAATGAGCAGTTCTTC.

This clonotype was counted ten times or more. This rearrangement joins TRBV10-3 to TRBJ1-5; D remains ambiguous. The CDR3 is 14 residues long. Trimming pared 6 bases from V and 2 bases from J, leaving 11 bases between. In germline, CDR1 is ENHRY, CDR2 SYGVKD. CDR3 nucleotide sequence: TGTGCCATCAGCGTCTCCGCAGGCAATCAGCCCCAGCATTTT. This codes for CAISVSAGNQPQHF.

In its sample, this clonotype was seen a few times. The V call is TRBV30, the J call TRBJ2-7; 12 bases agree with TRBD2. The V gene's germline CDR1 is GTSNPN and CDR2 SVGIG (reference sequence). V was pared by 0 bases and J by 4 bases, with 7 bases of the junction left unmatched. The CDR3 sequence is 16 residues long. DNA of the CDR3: TGTGCCTGGAGTGTAAGACGCCTAGCGGGGGGGTACGAGCAGTACTTC. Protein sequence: CAWSVRRLAGGYEQYF. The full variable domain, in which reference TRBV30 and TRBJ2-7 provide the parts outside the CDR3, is SQTIHQWPATLVQPVGSPLSLECTVEGTSNPNLYWYRQAAGRGLQLLFYSVGIGQISSEVPQNLSASRPQDRQFILSSKKLLLSDSGFYLCAWSVRRLAGGYEQYFGPGTRLTVT.

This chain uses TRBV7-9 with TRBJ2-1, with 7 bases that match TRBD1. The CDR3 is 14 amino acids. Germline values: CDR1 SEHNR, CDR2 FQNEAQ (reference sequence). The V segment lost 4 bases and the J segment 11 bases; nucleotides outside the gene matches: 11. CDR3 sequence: CASSSGTAEDKQFF. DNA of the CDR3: TGTGCCAGCAGCTCCGGGACAGCTGAAGACAAGCAGTTCTTC.

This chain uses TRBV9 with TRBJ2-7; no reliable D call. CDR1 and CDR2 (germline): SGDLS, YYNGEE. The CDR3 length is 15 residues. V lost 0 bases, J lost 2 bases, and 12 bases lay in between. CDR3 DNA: TGTGCCAGCAGCGTAGACGGAATTTCAACCTACGAGCAGTACTTC. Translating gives CASSVDGISTYEQYF.

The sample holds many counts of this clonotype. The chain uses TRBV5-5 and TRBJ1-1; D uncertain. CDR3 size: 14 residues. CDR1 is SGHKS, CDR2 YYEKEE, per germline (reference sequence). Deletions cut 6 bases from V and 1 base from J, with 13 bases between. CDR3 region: CASNLGWKNTEAFF. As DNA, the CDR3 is TGTGCCAGCAATTTGGGGTGGAAGAACACTGAAGCTTTCTTT.

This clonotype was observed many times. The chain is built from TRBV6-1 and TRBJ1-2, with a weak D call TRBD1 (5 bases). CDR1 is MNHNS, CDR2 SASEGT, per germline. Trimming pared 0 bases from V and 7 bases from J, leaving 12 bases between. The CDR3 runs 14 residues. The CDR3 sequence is CASSEASGDRGYTF. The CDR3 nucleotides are TGTGCCAGCAGTGAAGCGTCGGGGGACCGTGGCTACACCTTC.

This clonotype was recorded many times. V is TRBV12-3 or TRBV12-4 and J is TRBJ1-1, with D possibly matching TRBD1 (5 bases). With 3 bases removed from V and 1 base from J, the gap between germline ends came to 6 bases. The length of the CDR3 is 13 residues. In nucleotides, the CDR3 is TGTGCCAGCAGTTTCGGACAGAACACTGAAGCTTTCTTT. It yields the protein CASSFGQNTEAFF.

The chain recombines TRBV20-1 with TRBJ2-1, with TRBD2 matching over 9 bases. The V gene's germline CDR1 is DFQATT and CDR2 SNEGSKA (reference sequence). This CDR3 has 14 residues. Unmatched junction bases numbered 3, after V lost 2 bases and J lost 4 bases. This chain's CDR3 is CSARKREVYNEQFF. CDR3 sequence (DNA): TGCAGTGCTAGAAAGCGGGAGGTTTACAATGAGCAGTTCTTC.

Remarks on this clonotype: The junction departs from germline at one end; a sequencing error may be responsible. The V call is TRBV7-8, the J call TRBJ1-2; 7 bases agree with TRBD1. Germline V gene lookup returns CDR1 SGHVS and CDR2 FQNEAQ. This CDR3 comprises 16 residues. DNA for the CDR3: TGTGCCGGCAGCTACAAACCGGGACAGAACCACTATGGCTACACCTTC. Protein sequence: CAGSYKPGQNHYGYTF.

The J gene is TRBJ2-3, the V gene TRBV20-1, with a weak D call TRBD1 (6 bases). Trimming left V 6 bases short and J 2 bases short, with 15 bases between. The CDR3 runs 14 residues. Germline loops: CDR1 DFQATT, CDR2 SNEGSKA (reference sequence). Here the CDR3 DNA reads TGCAGTGCCCCCCCGGGACAAAACACAGATACGCAGTATTTT. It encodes CSAPPGQNTDTQYF.

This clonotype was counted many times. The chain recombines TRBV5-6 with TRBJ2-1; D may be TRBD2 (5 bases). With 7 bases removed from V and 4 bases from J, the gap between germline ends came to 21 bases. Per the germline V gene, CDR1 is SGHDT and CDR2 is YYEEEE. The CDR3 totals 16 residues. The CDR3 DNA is TGTGCCAGCGAAGAGGGATTTGGGAGCGGATACAATGAGCAGTTCTTC. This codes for CASEEGFGSGYNEQFF.

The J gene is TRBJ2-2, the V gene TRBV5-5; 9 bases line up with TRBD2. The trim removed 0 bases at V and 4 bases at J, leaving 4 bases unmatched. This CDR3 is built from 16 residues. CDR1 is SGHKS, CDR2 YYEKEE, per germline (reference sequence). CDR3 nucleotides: TGTGCCAGCAGCTTGGAGGGACTAGCTTCCACCGGGGAGCTGTTTTTT. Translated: CASSLEGLASTGELFF.

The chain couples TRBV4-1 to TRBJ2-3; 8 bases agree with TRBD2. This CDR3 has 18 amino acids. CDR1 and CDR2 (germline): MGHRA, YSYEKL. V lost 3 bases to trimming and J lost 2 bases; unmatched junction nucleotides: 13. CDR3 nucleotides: TGCGCCAGCAGCCATGCCTCGCCGGGACTAGGACTCACAGATACGCAGTATTTT. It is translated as CASSHASPGLGLTDTQYF.

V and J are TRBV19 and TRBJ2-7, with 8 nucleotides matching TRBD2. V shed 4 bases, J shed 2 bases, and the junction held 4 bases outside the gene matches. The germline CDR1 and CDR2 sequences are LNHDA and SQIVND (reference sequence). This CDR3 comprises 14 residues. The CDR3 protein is CASSTTSDTYEQYF. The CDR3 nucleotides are TGTGCCAGTAGTACGACTAGCGACACCTACGAGCAGTACTTC. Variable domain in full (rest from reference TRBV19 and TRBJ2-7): DGGITQSPKYLFRKEGQNVTLSCEQNLNHDAMYWYRQDPGQGLRLIYYSQIVNDFQKGDIAEGYSVSREKKESFPLTVTSAQKNPTAFYLCASSTTSDTYEQYFGPGTRLTVT.